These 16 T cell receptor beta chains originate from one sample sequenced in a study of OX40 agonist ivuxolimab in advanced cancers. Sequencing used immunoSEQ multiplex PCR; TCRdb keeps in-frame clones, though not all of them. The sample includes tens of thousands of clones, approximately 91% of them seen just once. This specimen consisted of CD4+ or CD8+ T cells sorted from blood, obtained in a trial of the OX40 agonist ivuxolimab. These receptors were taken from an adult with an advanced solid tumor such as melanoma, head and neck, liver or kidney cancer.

CDR3 amino acids: CASSPQDVYTGELFF. The CDR3 DNA sequence: TGTGCCAGCAGCCCCCAGGACGTTTACACCGGGGAGCTGTTTTTT. The rearrangement links TRBV9 to TRBJ2-2, with unresolved D. Trimming removed 4 bases at V and 3 bases at J, with 13 bases between. Looked up from germline, CDR1 is SGDLS and CDR2 is YYNGEE. There are 15 residues in the CDR3.

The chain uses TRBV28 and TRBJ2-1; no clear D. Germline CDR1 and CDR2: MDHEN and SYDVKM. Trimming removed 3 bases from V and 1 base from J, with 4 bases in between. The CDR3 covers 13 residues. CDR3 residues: CASSFGSYNEQFF. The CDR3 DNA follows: TGTGCCAGCAGTTTTGGTTCCTACAATGAGCAGTTCTTC.

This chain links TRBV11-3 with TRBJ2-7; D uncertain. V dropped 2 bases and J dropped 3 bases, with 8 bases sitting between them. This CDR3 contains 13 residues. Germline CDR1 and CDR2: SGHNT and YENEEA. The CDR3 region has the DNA TGTGCCAGCAGCTTATTTCAAAACTACGAGCAGTACTTC. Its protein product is CASSLFQNYEQYF. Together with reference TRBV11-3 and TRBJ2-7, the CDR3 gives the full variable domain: EAGVVQSPRYKIIEKKQPVAFWCNPISGHNTLYWYLQNLGQGPELLIRYENEEAVDDSQLPKDRFSAERLKGVDSTLKIQPAELGDSAVYLCASSLFQNYEQYFGPGTRLTVT.

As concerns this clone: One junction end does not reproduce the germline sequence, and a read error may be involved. CDR3 in DNA: TGTGCCAGCAGCGCCACCCTGGAGGCCCCAGAAGTGGTCTTC. This translates into CASSATLEAPEVVF. The V gene is TRBV7-3, the J gene TRBJ2-1; weak D call: TRBD2 (5 bases). This CDR3 is 14 amino acids long. The germline gives CDR1 SGHTA, CDR2 FQGTGA.

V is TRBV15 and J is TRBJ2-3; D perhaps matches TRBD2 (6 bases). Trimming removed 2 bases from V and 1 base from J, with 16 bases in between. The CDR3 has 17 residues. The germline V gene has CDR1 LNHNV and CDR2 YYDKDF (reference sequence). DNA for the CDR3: TGTGCCACCAGCAGATCCCCCTGGGCTAGCGGCACAGATACGCAGTATTTT. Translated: CATSRSPWASGTDTQYF.

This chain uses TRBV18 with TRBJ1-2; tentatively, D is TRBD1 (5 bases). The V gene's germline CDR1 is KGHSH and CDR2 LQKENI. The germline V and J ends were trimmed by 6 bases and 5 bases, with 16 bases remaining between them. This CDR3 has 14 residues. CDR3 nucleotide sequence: TGTGCCAGCTCCCTTTCTCGGACACCTTATGGCTACACCTTC. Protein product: CASSLSRTPYGYTF.

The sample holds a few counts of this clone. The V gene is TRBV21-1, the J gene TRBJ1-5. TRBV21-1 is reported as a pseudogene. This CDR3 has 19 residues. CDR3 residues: CASSKALRRWEHSNQPQHF. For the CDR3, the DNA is TGTGCCAGCAGCAAAGCGCTGAGGCGGTGGGAACATAGCAATCAGCCCCAGCATTTT.

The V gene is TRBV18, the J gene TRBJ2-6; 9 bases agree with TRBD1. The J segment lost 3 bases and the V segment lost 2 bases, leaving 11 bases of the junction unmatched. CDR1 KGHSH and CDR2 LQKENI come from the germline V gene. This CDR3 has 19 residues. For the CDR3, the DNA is TGTGCCAGCTCACCATGGGGACAGGGCCTCGTAGGTGGGGCCAACGTCCTGACTTTC. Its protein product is CASSPWGQGLVGGANVLTF.

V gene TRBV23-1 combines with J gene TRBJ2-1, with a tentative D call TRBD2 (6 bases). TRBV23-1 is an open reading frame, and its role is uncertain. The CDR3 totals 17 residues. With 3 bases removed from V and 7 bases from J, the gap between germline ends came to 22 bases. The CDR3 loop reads CASSQLPGLGERNEQFF. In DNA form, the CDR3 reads TGCGCCAGCAGTCAGCTGCCGGGACTGGGGGAAAGGAATGAGCAGTTCTTC.

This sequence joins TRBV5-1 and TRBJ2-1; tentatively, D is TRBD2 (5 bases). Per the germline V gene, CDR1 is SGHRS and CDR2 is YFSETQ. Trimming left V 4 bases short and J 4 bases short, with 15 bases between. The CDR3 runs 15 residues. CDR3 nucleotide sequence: TGCGCCAGCAGCCTGAGCGGCTCCGATTACAATGAGCAGTTCTTC. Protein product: CASSLSGSDYNEQFF.

The CDR3 nucleotides read TGTGCCAGCAGCTTAGCGGGAGGGAATTCCTACAATGAGCAGTTCTTC. Amino acids: CASSLAGGNSYNEQFF. The rearrangement joins TRBV7-2 to TRBJ2-1, with 7 bases lining up with TRBD2. Germline V gene lookup returns CDR1 SGHTA and CDR2 FQGNSA. V was pared by 0 bases and J by 1 base, with 3 bases of the junction left unmatched. CDR3 length: 16 residues.

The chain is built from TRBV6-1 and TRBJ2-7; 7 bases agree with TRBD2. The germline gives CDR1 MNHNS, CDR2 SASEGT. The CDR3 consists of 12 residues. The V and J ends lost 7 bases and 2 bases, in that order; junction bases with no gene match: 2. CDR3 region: CASTSGTYEQYF. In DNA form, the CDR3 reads TGTGCCAGCACCAGCGGGACCTACGAGCAGTACTTC.

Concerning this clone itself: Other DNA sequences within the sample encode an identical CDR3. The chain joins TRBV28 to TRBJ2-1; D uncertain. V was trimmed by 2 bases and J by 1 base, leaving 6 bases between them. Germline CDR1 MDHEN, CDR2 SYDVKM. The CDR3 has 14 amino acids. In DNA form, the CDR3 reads TGTGCCAGCAGTTTACTATCTTCCTACAATGAGCAGTTCTTC. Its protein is CASSLLSSYNEQFF.

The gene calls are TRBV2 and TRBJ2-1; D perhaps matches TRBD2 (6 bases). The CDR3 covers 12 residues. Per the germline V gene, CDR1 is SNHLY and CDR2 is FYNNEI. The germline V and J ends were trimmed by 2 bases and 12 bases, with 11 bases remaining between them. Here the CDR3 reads CASSESGTRQFF. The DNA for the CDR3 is TGTGCCAGCAGTGAATCCGGGACTCGGCAGTTCTTC.

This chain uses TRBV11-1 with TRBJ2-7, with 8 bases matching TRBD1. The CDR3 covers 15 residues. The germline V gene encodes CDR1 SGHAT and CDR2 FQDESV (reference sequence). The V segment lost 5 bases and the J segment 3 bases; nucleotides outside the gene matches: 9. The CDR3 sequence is CASSQDRGRGYEQYF. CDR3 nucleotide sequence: TGTGCCAGCAGCCAAGACAGGGGAAGAGGCTACGAGCAGTACTTC.

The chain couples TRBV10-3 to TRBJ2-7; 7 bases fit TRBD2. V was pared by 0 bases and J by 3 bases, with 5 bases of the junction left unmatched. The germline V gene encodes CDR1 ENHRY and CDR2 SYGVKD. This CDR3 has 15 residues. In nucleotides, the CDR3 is TGTGCCATCAGTGAGTCGTCGGGAGGAAGCTACGAGCAGTACTTC. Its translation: CAISESSGGSYEQYF.